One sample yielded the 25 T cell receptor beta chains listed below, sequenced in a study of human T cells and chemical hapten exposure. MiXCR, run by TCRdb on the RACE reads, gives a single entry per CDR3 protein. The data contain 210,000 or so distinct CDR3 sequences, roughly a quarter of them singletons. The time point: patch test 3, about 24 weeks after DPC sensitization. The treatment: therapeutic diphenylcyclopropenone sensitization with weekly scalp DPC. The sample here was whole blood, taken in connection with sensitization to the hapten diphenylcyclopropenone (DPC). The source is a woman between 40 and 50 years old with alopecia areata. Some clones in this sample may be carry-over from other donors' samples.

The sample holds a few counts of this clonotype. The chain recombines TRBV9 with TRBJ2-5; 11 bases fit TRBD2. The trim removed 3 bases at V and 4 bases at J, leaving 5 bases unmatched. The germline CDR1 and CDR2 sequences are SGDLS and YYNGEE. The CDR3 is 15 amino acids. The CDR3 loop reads CASSALAGGRETQYF. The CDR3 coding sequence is TGTGCCAGCAGCGCGCTAGCGGGAGGAAGAGAGACCCAGTACTTC.

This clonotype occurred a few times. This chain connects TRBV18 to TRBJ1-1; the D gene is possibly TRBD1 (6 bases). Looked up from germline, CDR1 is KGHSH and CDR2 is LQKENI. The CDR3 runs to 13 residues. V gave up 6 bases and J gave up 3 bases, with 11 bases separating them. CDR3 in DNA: TGTGCCAGCTCCACTCACAGGGACACTGAAGCTTTCTTT. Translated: CASSTHRDTEAFF.

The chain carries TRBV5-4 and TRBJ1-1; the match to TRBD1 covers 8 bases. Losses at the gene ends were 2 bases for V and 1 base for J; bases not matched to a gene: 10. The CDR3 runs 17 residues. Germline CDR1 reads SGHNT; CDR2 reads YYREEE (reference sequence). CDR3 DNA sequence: TGTGCCAGCAGCTTAGCGGGTGGAACAGGGGGGAACACTGAAGCTTTCTTT. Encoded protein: CASSLAGGTGGNTEAFF.

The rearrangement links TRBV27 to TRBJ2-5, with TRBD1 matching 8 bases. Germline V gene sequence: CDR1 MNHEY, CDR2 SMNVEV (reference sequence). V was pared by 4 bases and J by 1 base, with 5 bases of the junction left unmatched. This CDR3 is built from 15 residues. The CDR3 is CASSSRTGTQETQYF. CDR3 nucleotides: TGTGCCAGCAGTTCCCGGACAGGGACCCAAGAGACCCAGTACTTC.

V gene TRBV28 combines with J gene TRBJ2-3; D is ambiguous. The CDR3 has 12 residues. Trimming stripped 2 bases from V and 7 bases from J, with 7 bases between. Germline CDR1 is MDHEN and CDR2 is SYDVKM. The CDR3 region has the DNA TGTGCCAGCAGTTTAGTGGGGTATACGCAGTATTTT. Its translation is CASSLVGYTQYF. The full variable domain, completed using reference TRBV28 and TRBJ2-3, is DVKVTQSSRYLVKRTGEKVFLECVQDMDHENMFWYRQDPGLGLRLIYFSYDVKMKEKGDIPEGYSVSREKKERFSLILESASTNQTSMYLCASSLVGYTQYFGPGTRLTVL.

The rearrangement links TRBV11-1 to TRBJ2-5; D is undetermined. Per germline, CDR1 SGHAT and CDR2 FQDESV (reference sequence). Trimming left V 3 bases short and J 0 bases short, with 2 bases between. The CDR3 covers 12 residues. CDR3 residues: CASSLYQETQYF. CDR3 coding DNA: TGTGCCAGCAGCTTGTACCAAGAGACCCAGTACTTC.

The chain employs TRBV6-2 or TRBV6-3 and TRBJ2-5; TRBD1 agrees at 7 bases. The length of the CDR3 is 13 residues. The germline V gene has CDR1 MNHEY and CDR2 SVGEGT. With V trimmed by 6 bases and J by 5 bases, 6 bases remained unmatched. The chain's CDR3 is CASRLTGSETQYF. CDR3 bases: TGTGCCAGCAGACTGACAGGGTCGGAGACCCAGTACTTC.

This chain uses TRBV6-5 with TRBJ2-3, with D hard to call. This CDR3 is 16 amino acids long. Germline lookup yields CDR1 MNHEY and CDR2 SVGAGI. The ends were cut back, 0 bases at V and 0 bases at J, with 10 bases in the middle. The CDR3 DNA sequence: TGTGCCAGCAGTTACTCGAGGTATATGAGCACAGATACGCAGTATTTT. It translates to CASSYSRYMSTDTQYF.

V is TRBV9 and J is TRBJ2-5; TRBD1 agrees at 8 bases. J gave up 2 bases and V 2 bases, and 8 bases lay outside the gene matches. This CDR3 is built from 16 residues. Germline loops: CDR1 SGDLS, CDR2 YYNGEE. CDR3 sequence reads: CASSVGATGVQETQYF. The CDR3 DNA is TGTGCCAGCAGCGTGGGGGCGACAGGGGTACAAGAGACCCAGTACTTC.

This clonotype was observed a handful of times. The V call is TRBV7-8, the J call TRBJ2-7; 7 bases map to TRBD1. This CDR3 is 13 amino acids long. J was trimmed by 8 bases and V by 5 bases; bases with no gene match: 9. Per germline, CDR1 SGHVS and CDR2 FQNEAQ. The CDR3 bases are TGTGCCAGCAGCCAAACAGGGGTCTTGAAGCAGTACTTC. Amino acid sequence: CASSQTGVLKQYF.

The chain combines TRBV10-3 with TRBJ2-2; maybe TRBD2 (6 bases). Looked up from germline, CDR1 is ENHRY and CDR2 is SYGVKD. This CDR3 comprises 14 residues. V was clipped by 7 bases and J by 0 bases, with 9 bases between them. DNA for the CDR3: TGTGCCATCATGCGGGGAGCGAACACCGGGGAGCTGTTTTTT. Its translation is CAIMRGANTGELFF.

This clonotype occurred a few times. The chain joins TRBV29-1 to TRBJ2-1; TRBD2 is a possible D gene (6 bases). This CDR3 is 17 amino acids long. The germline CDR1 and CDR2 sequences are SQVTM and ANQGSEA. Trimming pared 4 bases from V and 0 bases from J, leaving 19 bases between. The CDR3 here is CSVGGTPTRSSYNEQFF. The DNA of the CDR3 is TGCAGCGTTGGGGGGACCCCGACTAGAAGCTCCTACAATGAGCAGTTCTTC.

Written as DNA, the CDR3 is TGTGCCAGCAGCTTAACGGGGAACCTCGGGGAGACCCAGTACTTC. Translating gives CASSLTGNLGETQYF. The chain recombines TRBV7-3 with TRBJ2-5; no clear D gene. Germline CDR1 SGHTA, CDR2 FQGTGA. This CDR3 has 15 amino acids. The V and J ends lost 0 bases and 5 bases respectively, with 13 bases between them.

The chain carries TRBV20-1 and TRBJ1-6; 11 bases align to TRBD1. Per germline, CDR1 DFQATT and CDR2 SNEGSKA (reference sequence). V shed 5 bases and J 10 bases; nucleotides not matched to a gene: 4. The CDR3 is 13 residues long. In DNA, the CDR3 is TGCAGTGCTGCGGGACAGGGGGGCTCACCCCTCCACTTT. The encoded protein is CSAAGQGGSPLHF.

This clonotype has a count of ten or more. The CDR3 nucleotides are TGCAGCGTTGCGGGATCTCTCAGACAGGGCGGTACGGCCCAGTACTTC. As protein: CSVAGSLRQGGTAQYF. The V gene is TRBV29-1, the J gene TRBJ2-5; the match to TRBD1 covers 7 bases. The length of the CDR3 is 16 residues. Germline trimming cut 4 bases from V and 9 bases from J; bases unmatched to any gene: 20. Per germline, CDR1 SQVTM and CDR2 ANQGSEA.

Here the CDR3 reads CATSRGKSLRTGELFF. CDR3 sequence (DNA): TGTGCCACCAGCAGAGGTAAATCTCTACGCACCGGGGAGCTGTTTTTT. This chain links TRBV15 with TRBJ2-2; no clear D gene. Looked up from germline, CDR1 is LNHNV and CDR2 is YYDKDF (reference sequence). Trimming took 1 base from V and 4 from J, leaving 13 bases between them. This CDR3 contains 16 residues.

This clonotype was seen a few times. The CDR3 nucleotides read TGTGCCAGCAGTTCCACCTCTTCGACAGCGTACAATGAGCAGTTCTTC. Amino acids: CASSSTSSTAYNEQFF. J is TRBJ2-1 and V is TRBV28; TRBD1 is a possible D gene (5 bases). The CDR3 spans 16 residues. The germline CDR1 and CDR2 sequences are MDHEN and SYDVKM. The V end lost 4 bases, the J end lost 4 bases, and 17 bases lay between the germline ends.

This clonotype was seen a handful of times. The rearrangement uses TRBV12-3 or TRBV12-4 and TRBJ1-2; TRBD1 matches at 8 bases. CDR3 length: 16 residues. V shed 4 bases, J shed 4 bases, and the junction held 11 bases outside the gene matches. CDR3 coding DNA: TGTGCCAGCAGTTCCCTATTGGACAGGGAGGTCTATGGCTACACCTTC. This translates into CASSSLLDREVYGYTF.

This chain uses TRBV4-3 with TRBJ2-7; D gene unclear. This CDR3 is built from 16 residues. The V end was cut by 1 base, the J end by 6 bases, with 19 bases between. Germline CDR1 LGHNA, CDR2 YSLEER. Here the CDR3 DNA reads TGCGCCAGCAGCCAAGTTGCCCATGGGCTGATTGCCGAGCAGTACTTC. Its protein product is CASSQVAHGLIAEQYF.

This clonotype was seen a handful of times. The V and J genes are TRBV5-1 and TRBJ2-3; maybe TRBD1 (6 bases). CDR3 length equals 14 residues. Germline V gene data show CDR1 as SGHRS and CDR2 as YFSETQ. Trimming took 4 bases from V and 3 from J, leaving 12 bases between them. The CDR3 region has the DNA TGCGCCAGCAGCCCAACTACAGGGACAGATACGCAGTATTTT. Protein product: CASSPTTGTDTQYF.

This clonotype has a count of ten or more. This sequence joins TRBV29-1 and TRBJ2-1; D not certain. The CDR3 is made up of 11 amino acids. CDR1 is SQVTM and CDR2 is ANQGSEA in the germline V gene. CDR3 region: CAASSYNEQFF. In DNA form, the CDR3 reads TGCGCGGCTAGCTCCTACAATGAGCAGTTCTTC.

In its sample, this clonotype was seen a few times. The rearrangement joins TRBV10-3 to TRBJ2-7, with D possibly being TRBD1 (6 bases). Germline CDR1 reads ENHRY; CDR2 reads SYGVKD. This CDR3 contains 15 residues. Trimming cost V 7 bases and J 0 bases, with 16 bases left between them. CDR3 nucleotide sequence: TGTGCCATCAATGGCGAGGGGGTTAGCTCCTACGAGCAGTACTTC. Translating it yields CAINGEGVSSYEQYF.

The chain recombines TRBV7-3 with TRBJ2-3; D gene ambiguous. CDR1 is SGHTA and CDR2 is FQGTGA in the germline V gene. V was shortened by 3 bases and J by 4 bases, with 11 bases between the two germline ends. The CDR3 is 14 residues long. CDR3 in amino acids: CASSFHTSADTQYF. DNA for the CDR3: TGTGCCAGCAGCTTCCATACCTCAGCAGATACGCAGTATTTT. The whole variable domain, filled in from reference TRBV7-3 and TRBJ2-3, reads GAGVSQTPSNKVTEKGKYVELRCDPISGHTALYWYRQSLGQGPEFLIYFQGTGAADDSGLPNDRFFAVRPEGSVSTLKIQRTERGDSAVYLCASSFHTSADTQYFGPGTRLTVL.

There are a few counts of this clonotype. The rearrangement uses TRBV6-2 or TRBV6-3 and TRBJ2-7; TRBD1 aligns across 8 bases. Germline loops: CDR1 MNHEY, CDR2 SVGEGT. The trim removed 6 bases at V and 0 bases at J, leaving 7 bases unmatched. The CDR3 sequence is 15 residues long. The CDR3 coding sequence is TGTGCCAGCAGCTTACGGGACAGGACCTCCTACGAGCAGTACTTC. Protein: CASSLRDRTSYEQYF.

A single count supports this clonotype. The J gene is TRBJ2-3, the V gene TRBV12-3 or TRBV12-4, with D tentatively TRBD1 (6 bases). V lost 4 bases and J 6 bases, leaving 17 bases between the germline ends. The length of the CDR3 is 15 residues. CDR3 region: CASSSGTHSKDTQYF. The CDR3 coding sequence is TGTGCCAGCAGTTCCGGGACACATTCCAAGGATACGCAGTATTTT.